This TCR beta chain was identified in a study of blood T cell repertoires in COVID-19. Assay: immunoSEQ multiplex PCR; the TCRdb copy retains only in-frame clones and omits some. The top ten hold 10% to 15% of the sample, which has 95,000 to 110,000 clones, 75% to 90% seen once. V was pared by 4 bases and J by 8 bases, with 14 bases of the junction left unmatched. Germline V gives CDR1 LGHNA, CDR2 YSLEER. The CDR3 sequence is 16 residues long. This TCR was sampled from a human donor in a cohort sampled during active or convalescent COVID-19. Sequencing input: peripheral blood. V usage is TRBV4-3 and J usage is TRBJ2-1; TRBD1 agrees at 7 bases. CDR3 loop: CASSPGQDLLVDEQFF. CDR3 coding DNA: TGCGCCAGCAGCCCCGGACAGGATCTACTAGTCGATGAGCAGTTCTTC.